The clone carrying this T cell receptor (beta chain) appeared a few times. Its antigen is as yet unknown. This record belongs to a study of cytomegalovirus exposure and HLA in healthy donors. The wider study: HLA-typed donors were the source of about 85 million unique TCRs held in an early data release.

The primer mix had 60 Vbeta and 13 Jbeta primers. TCRdb keeps only in-frame clones here, not all; method: immunoSEQ multiplex PCR. The sample lists around 140,000 clones, 75% to 85% occurring once. Overall study results and limits: The availability of immune exposure information extended only to CMV serostatus. A later analysis linked a missense DCLRE1C variant to TCR beta V- and J-gene trimming. The authors excluded some V segments, including TRBV6-2 and TRBV6-3, as indistinguishable.

The V segment lost 0 bases and the J segment 0 bases; nucleotides outside the gene matches: 8. Per the germline V gene, CDR1 is SGHDT and CDR2 is YYEEEE. The CDR3 length is 17 residues. The sample was PBMCs. The rearrangement uses TRBV5-6 and TRBJ2-7, with TRBD1 matching over 8 bases. The origin of this receptor is a male donor in good health and CMV-seronegative. The CDR3 here is CASSLVGQGASSYEQYF. CDR3 nucleotide sequence: TGTGCCAGCAGCTTGGTAGGGCAGGGGGCAAGCTCCTACGAGCAGTACTTC.